This T cell receptor beta chain was recovered during a study of cytomegalovirus exposure and HLA in healthy donors. PCR used 60 Vbeta primers and 13 Jbeta primers. Assay: immunoSEQ multiplex PCR; the TCRdb copy retains only in-frame clones and omits some. Among around 95,000 clones listed, 78% were seen once. Comments on this clone: Its antigen is not identified.

Study-wide points: A later analysis linked a missense DCLRE1C variant to TCR beta V- and J-gene trimming. The Asian-associated ancestry cluster reportedly had fewer N-insertions than the approximately 670-donor mean in a later analysis. Three of the chains that were CMV-associated were confirmed in vitro to be specific for CMV antigens.

This sequence originates from a woman in her thirties or forties in good health and CMV-seropositive. Sequencing input: PBMCs.

The CDR3: CASSSRGGEDEKLFF. CDR3 DNA sequence: TGTGCCAGCAGTTCCAGGGGAGGGGAGGATGAAAAACTGTTTTTT. This rearrangement joins TRBV28 to TRBJ1-4, with a weak D call TRBD1 (6 bases). CDR3 length equals 15 residues. V was clipped by 4 bases and J by 6 bases, with 15 bases between them. The germline gives CDR1 MDHEN, CDR2 SYDVKM.